This TCR beta chain was identified during a study of regulatory T cells in long-lasting Graves disease. Combining iRepertoire HTBI primers with Arm-PCR of CDR3 regions, the authors built TCR beta libraries. TCRdb reprocessed the multiplex PCR reads with MiXCR, giving one entry per CDR3 protein. The table has about 560,000 distinct CDR3 sequences, approximately 16% seen once; the top ten hold around 12%. Indicated time point: newly diagnosed GD, antithyroid drugs for less than 3 months. With RNA extracted from PBMCs as input, the TCR library was made. These data are also associated with another study on T cells in Graves' hyperthyroidism and ophthalmopathy.

Here the sequenced sample was peripheral blood mononuclear cells (PBMCs), taken at new diagnosis, from a patient treated with antithyroid drugs. The source of this sequence is a man in his late teens or twenties with Graves disease.

The chain's CDR3 is CASSLSGSGTYEQYF. For the CDR3, the DNA is TGTGCCAGTAGTTTGTCCGGGAGCGGAACCTACGAGCAGTACTTC. V gene TRBV19 combines with J gene TRBJ2-7; tentative D call: TRBD2 (6 bases). Germline V gene sequence: CDR1 LNHDA, CDR2 SQIVND (reference sequence). Trimming shortened V by 5 bases and J by 2 bases, and 16 bases separated the two germline ends. The CDR3 covers 15 residues.